This TCR beta chain was profiled in a study of tumor and adjacent non-tumor tissue in lung cancer. Study summary: Aged about 30 to 76 years, patients included 9 to 11 men and a few women with stage I to III disease. Samples averaged approximately 4.2 million productive TCRbeta reads each.

The CDR3 covers 15 residues. Looked up from germline, CDR1 is SGHDT and CDR2 is YYEEEE. This sample's RNA came from whole unsorted tissue. Distant lung tissue was collected more than 3 cm away from the tumor edge. Three rounds of nested PCR, following a modified ARM-PCR protocol, produced the TCRbeta library. TCRdb reanalysed the multiplex PCR reads using MiXCR and keeps one entry per CDR3 protein. This table holds 40,000 to 45,000 distinct CDR3 sequences, 60% to 70% found once. The receptor was derived from a woman in her thirties or forties with non-small cell lung cancer. Sequencing input: distant non-tumor lung tissue. The chain is built from TRBV5-6 and TRBJ2-7; D unclear. The CDR3 loop reads CNSSLTSLTTYEQYF. In DNA form, the CDR3 reads TGTAACAGCAGCCTAACCTCCCTTACGACCTACGAGCAGTACTTC.